This record covers a single TCR beta chain. Its antigen is currently unknown. Preparing the TCRbeta library involved the use of unique molecular identifiers. TCRdb re-analysed the PCR reads in MiXCR, keeping a single row per CDR3 protein. Found here are 500,000 to 600,000 distinct CDR3 sequences, roughly 27% of them singletons; the top ten hold less than 40%. From germline, CDR1 is LNHDA and CDR2 SQIVND (reference sequence). With V trimmed by 6 bases and J by 10 bases, 6 bases remained unmatched. CDR3 length: 14 residues. The data stem from a study of T-cell reconstitution after alpha-beta-depleted transplantation in children. Study results and limitations: Reports say that about two months after transplant, the alpha-beta T cells came out of several hundred graft clones that had expanded. One year after transplant, T-cell counts and diversity came mostly from newly produced T cells. Recipient T cells and thymic progenitors that survived gave rise to the high TCRbeta diversity observed at day 60 in some patients.

The TCR was taken from a boy in the first two years of life with Wiskott-Aldrich syndrome, due to receive a stem cell transplant. The chain combines TRBV19 with TRBJ2-1; TRBD2 aligns across 13 bases. The specimen was PBMCs, collected before TCRalphabeta/CD19-depleted stem cell transplant. The CDR3 spells CASRTSGRAGEQFF. CDR3 nucleotides: TGTGCCAGTAGAACTAGCGGGAGGGCTGGGGAGCAGTTCTTC.